This T cell receptor beta chain came from a study of beta chain features in type 1 diabetes. As every portion of the isolated RNA was reverse transcribed, the sequencing read expressed TCRB transcripts. Regulatory, naive and central memory T cell samples averaged around 3.5 million reads. Profiling relied on immunoSEQ multiplex PCR, and the TCRdb table lists in-frame clones only, not all of them. The profile shows over 120,000 clones, roughly a tenth of them singletons. This clone has just a few counts. On average, the one heparinised blood draw given by each donor was 90 to 150 mL. Trimming removed 7 bases from V and 7 bases from J; junction bases left unmatched: 4. This CDR3 has 12 amino acids. CDR1 MNHNS and CDR2 SASEGT come from the germline V gene.

This clonotype was obtained from a man aged 18 to 30 in good health. This chain joins TRBV6-1 and TRBJ1-1, with TRBD1 matching 9 bases. The sample comprised naive CD4+ T cells from blood. The CDR3 DNA reads TGTGCCAGCAAGGGACAGGGAATTGAAGCTTTCTTT. It yields the protein CASKGQGIEAFF.